This TCR beta chain emerged from a study of Graves' ophthalmopathy and Graves' hyperthyroidism. Study-level results: The model achieved 70.59% sensitivity and roughly 72% specificity for ophthalmopathy progression.

V was shortened by 3 bases and J by 5 bases, with 7 bases between the two germline ends. Per germline, CDR1 MDHEN and CDR2 SYDVKM. The CDR3 consists of 12 residues. To note about this clonotype: What it binds is unknown.

Amplification from RNA transcripts yielded the TCR beta CDR3 regions. Second-round multiplex PCR came after first-round RT-PCR with HTBI primers. Using its own MiXCR run on the multiplex PCR reads, TCRdb lists one record per CDR3 protein. This sample yields approximately 1.2 million distinct CDR3 sequences, of which less than 45% are seen a single time; around 10% belongs to the top ten. Sequencing was done on a sample of peripheral blood or thyroid tissue (not recorded which). The chain links TRBV28 to TRBJ2-5, with unresolved D. This receptor was obtained from an adult man with Graves' hyperthyroidism. The DNA of the CDR3 is TGTGCCAGCAGTTTTCAGGATGAGACCCAGTACTTC. This translates into CASSFQDETQYF.